The clone carrying this TCR beta chain appeared many times. Its antigen is currently unknown. The CDR3 sequence is 13 residues long. The trim removed 3 bases at V and 4 bases at J, leaving 2 bases unmatched. The entry originates in a study of blood T cells in healthy people across ages. Study context: Using template switching, researchers captured about one barcoded beta molecule for each two T cells. General study points: The study could not conclusively compare naive and antigen-experienced cells, given its unsorted PBMCs.

Every sample had a minimum of 6.5 million PBMCs isolated. The authors ran a second PCR of 7 to 11 cycles using a sample-barcoded 5' primer and a J-beta primer mix. TCRdb re-called the 5' RACE reads through MiXCR, storing one row per CDR3 protein. The profile shows approximately 2,000,000 distinct CDR3 sequences, roughly two fifths of them singletons. Sequencing was carried out using blood. The rearrangement joins TRBV12-3 or TRBV12-4 to TRBJ1-1, with 7 bases that match TRBD1. This sequence originates from a human donor in good health. The CDR3 reads CASSFSGGTEAFF. The DNA for the CDR3 is TGTGCCAGCAGTTTCTCAGGGGGCACTGAAGCTTTCTTT.